These 27 T cell receptor beta chains came from one sample sequenced in a study of blood T cell repertoires in COVID-19. Some clones are missing from TCRdb's copy, which holds only in-frame ones; the method was immunoSEQ multiplex PCR. The data contain 390,000 or so clones, about 90% of them seen just once; the ten biggest clones take up about 6.8%. The sample taken for sequencing was peripheral blood. The receptors were sampled from a young man with active or convalescent COVID-19.

This clone was found once. The V call is TRBV28, the J call TRBJ2-7; a weak D match, TRBD1 (6 bases). This CDR3 comprises 13 residues. Germline lookup yields CDR1 MDHEN and CDR2 SYDVKM. V lost 4 bases and J lost 5, with 12 bases in between. The CDR3 is CASSSPNRDEQYF. The DNA for the CDR3 is TGTGCCAGCAGTTCCCCGAACAGGGACGAGCAGTACTTC.

V is TRBV12-3 or TRBV12-4 and J is TRBJ1-2; possibly TRBD1 for D (5 bases). V gave up 1 base and J gave up 8 bases, with 8 bases separating them. The CDR3 loop spans 12 amino acids. CDR3 in DNA: TGTGCCAGCAGTTTAGGGGGGGTCGGCTACACCTTC. It is translated as CASSLGGVGYTF.

J is TRBJ2-3 and V is TRBV19, with D possibly being TRBD1 (6 bases). The V gene's germline CDR1 is LNHDA and CDR2 SQIVND (reference sequence). CDR3 size: 12 residues. Between the trimmed V and J ends, which lost 4 bases and 6 bases, there was a span of 8 bases. The CDR3 nucleotides read TGTGCCAGTAGTACACAGGGTGATACGCAGTATTTT. Translated: CASSTQGDTQYF.

The chain recombines TRBV6-2 or TRBV6-3 with TRBJ2-1; the match to TRBD2 covers 12 bases. CDR3 length equals 15 residues. Per germline, CDR1 MNHEY and CDR2 SVGEGT. Unmatched junction bases numbered 3, after V lost 3 bases and J lost 6 bases. CDR3 bases: TGTGCCAGCAGTTATCAACTAGCGGGGGGCAATGAGCAGTTCTTC. Its translation: CASSYQLAGGNEQFF.

This clone appeared a single time. V usage is TRBV5-1 and J usage is TRBJ2-7; TRBD2 matches 10 bases. Germline V gene data show CDR1 as SGHRS and CDR2 as YFSETQ. The CDR3 has 14 amino acids. V trimming: 2 bases; J trimming: 3 bases; junction bases outside the gene matches: 2. CDR3 DNA sequence: TGCGCCAGCAGCTTCCTAGCGGGAGACTACGAGCAGTACTTC. As protein: CASSFLAGDYEQYF.

This clone appeared a single time. The V gene is TRBV7-6, the J gene TRBJ2-3; D is ambiguous. With 5 bases removed from V and 1 base from J, the gap between germline ends came to 16 bases. This CDR3 has 16 residues. The germline V gene encodes CDR1 SGHVS and CDR2 FNYEAQ. CDR3 amino acids: CASSTHTLGGTDTQYF. CDR3 in DNA: TGTGCCAGCAGCACCCACACTCTAGGTGGCACAGATACGCAGTATTTT.

The chain has TRBV4-2 and TRBJ2-7, with D possibly TRBD2 on 5 matching bases. Trimming pared 8 bases from V and 6 bases from J, leaving 20 bases between. The CDR3 length is 14 residues. The germline V gene encodes CDR1 LGHNA and CDR2 YNFKEQ. The CDR3 sequence is CASRVELDGSEQYF. Written as DNA, the CDR3 is TGTGCCAGCCGTGTAGAACTAGACGGCTCCGAGCAGTACTTC.

This CDR3 is CASSPGGIDSPLHF. The DNA for the CDR3 is TGTGCCAGCTCACCGGGGGGTATAGATTCACCCCTCCACTTT. The gene calls are TRBV18 and TRBJ1-6; D perhaps matches TRBD1 (5 bases). With 3 bases removed from V and 8 bases from J, the gap between germline ends came to 11 bases. Germline CDR1 reads KGHSH; CDR2 reads LQKENI. The CDR3 has 14 amino acids.

The rearrangement joins TRBV7-8 to TRBJ1-2, with 7 bases aligning to TRBD1. This CDR3 comprises 13 residues. V shed 5 bases, J shed 4 bases, and the junction held 4 bases outside the gene matches. Germline V gene lookup returns CDR1 SGHVS and CDR2 FQNEAQ. The DNA for the CDR3 is TGTGCCAGCAGCCACCCAGGGGGCTATGGCTACACCTTC. This gives the protein CASSHPGGYGYTF.

The rearrangement uses TRBV5-8 and TRBJ1-1, with D perhaps matching TRBD1 (6 bases). Trimming cost V 0 bases and J 0 bases, with 18 bases left between them. This CDR3 has 18 residues. The germline V gene has CDR1 SGHTS and CDR2 YDEGEE. The CDR3 sequence is CASSLDLGTSNMNTEAFF. For the CDR3, the DNA is TGTGCCAGCAGCTTGGACCTCGGGACAAGTAATATGAACACTGAAGCTTTCTTT.

The rearrangement uses TRBV3-1 (or the pseudogene TRBV3-2) and TRBJ2-7; 7 positions match TRBD1. Germline V gene data show CDR1 as LGHDT and CDR2 as YNNKEL (reference sequence). This CDR3 contains 14 residues. Trimming cost V 4 bases and J 4 bases; bases outside gene matches: 7. The CDR3 loop is CASSLRDRNYEQYF. The CDR3 coding sequence is TGTGCCAGCAGCCTACGGGACAGAAATTACGAGCAGTACTTC.

V gene TRBV19 combines with J gene TRBJ2-1; TRBD2 agrees at 12 bases. V shed 4 bases and J 1 base; nucleotides not matched to a gene: 5. This CDR3 contains 17 residues. Germline V lookup: CDR1 LNHDA, CDR2 SQIVND (reference sequence). Here the CDR3 reads CASSSWTSGTSYNEQFF. CDR3 in DNA: TGTGCCAGTAGTAGCTGGACTAGCGGGACATCCTACAATGAGCAGTTCTTC.

The chain's CDR3 is CASSQGNEEVPGAFF. In DNA, the CDR3 is TGCGCCAGCAGCCAAGGTAATGAGGAGGTGCCGGGGGCTTTCTTT. The chain couples TRBV4-1 to TRBJ1-1; no clear D gene. Trimming cost V 1 base and J 11 bases, with 20 bases left between them. Germline CDR1 and CDR2: MGHRA and YSYEKL. CDR3 size: 15 residues.

In its sample, this clone was seen once. The chain recombines TRBV18 with TRBJ2-5; 11 positions match TRBD2. V shed 1 base and J 1 base; nucleotides not matched to a gene: 8. Germline V CDR1 and CDR2: KGHSH, LQKENI. The CDR3 covers 18 residues. CDR3 in amino acids: CASSPLLAGAGPQETQYF. DNA of the CDR3: TGTGCCAGCTCACCACTACTAGCGGGGGCCGGTCCCCAAGAGACCCAGTACTTC. The entire variable domain, with the rest obtained from reference TRBV18 and TRBJ2-5, is as follows: NAGVMQNPRHLVRRRGQEARLRCSPMKGHSHVYWYRQLPEEGLKFMVYLQKENIIDESGMPKERFSAEFPKEGPSILRIQQVVRGDSAAYFCASSPLLAGAGPQETQYFGPGTRLLVL.

The chain is built from TRBV21-1 and TRBJ1-1; the table's D gene call, TRBD1, was not cross checked with the DNA. TRBV21-1 is deemed a pseudogene. There are 13 residues in the CDR3. The CDR3 DNA is TGTGCCAGCAGCAAGCACATGAACACTGAAGCTTTCTTT. It is translated as CASSKHMNTEAFF.

This sequence joins TRBV30 and TRBJ2-2; D remains unclear. This CDR3 has 13 residues. CDR1 and CDR2 from the germline V gene are GTSNPN and SVGIG (reference sequence). V lost 3 bases and J lost 5, with 10 bases in between. Here the CDR3 reads CAWSSSATGELFF. The CDR3 coding sequence is TGTGCCTGGAGCTCCAGCGCTACCGGGGAGCTGTTTTTT.

The chain links TRBV19 to TRBJ1-5; weak D call: TRBD1 (5 bases). Trimming left V 3 bases short and J 6 bases short, with 9 bases between. The CDR3 totals 13 residues. The germline V gene encodes CDR1 LNHDA and CDR2 SQIVND (reference sequence). CDR3 sequence reads: CASSIYQGQPQHF. Written as DNA, the CDR3 is TGTGCCAGTAGTATTTATCAGGGTCAGCCCCAGCATTTT.

CDR3 amino acids: CASTLSGQGAYEQYF. CDR3 nucleotide sequence: TGTGCCAGTACCTTGTCGGGACAGGGGGCCTACGAGCAGTACTTC. The chain couples TRBV19 to TRBJ2-7, with 11 nucleotides matching TRBD1. J gave up 2 bases and V 7 bases, and 7 bases lay outside the gene matches. The CDR3 is 15 residues long. Germline V lookup: CDR1 LNHDA, CDR2 SQIVND (reference sequence). Using reference TRBV19 and TRBJ2-7 for the parts outside the CDR3, the full variable domain is DGGITQSPKYLFRKEGQNVTLSCEQNLNHDAMYWYRQDPGQGLRLIYYSQIVNDFQKGDIAEGYSVSREKKESFPLTVTSAQKNPTAFYLCASTLSGQGAYEQYFGPGTRLTVT.

Here the CDR3 DNA reads TGTGCCAGCAGCTTAACGACCCGGGGAGCGGGCACAGATACGCAGTATTTT. Translated: CASSLTTRGAGTDTQYF. This sequence joins TRBV7-3 and TRBJ2-3, with D perhaps matching TRBD2 (5 bases). CDR3 length: 17 residues. Germline CDR1 and CDR2: SGHTA and FQGTGA. V lost 0 bases and J lost 1, with 14 bases in between.

The rearrangement links TRBV9 to TRBJ2-5; D remains ambiguous. V dropped 4 bases and J dropped 2 bases, with 12 bases sitting between them. CDR3 length: 14 residues. CDR1 is SGDLS, CDR2 YYNGEE, per germline. CDR3 DNA: TGTGCCAGCAGCTCGAGACTCGGACAAGAGACCCAGTACTTC. This sequence encodes CASSSRLGQETQYF. Looking up the rest from reference TRBV9 and TRBJ2-5 gives the full variable domain: DSGVTQTPKHLITATGQRVTLRCSPRSGDLSVYWYQQSLDQGLQFLIQYYNGEERAKGNILERFSAQQFPDLHSELNLSSLELGDSALYFCASSSRLGQETQYFGPGTRLLVL.

The chain is built from TRBV19 and TRBJ1-1; D remains unclear. V lost 5 bases and J lost 7, with 17 bases in between. Germline values: CDR1 LNHDA, CDR2 SQIVND (reference sequence). The CDR3 has 14 amino acids. The CDR3 loop reads CASSSDFWGGEAFF. The CDR3, as DNA: TGTGCCAGTAGTTCCGACTTCTGGGGAGGTGAAGCTTTCTTT.

This sequence joins TRBV7-2 and TRBJ2-4; D uncertain. The V and J ends lost 1 base and 0 bases respectively, with 7 bases between them. This CDR3 has 15 amino acids. Germline loops: CDR1 SGHTA, CDR2 FQGNSA. CDR3 sequence (DNA): TGTGCCAGCAGCTTAGGGCAGGTAGCCAAAAACATTCAGTACTTC. This encodes CASSLGQVAKNIQYF.

The chain is built from TRBV9 and TRBJ2-1; 15 nucleotides match TRBD2. After removal of 0 bases from V and 4 bases from J, the junction contained 17 bases not matched to a gene. Germline V lookup: CDR1 SGDLS, CDR2 YYNGEE. The CDR3 sequence is 22 residues long. CDR3: CASSVDATGTSGRSSTYNEQFF. CDR3 DNA sequence: TGTGCCAGCAGCGTAGATGCCACCGGGACTAGCGGGAGGTCGTCCACGTACAATGAGCAGTTCTTC.

The CDR3 nucleotides are TGTGCCAGCTCGACCCTACAGGGGGCGTTTTACGAGCAGTACTTC. This sequence encodes CASSTLQGAFYEQYF. This chain connects TRBV18 to TRBJ2-7; 9 bases align to TRBD1. V was clipped by 6 bases and J by 4 bases; unmatched bases: 10. CDR3 length: 15 residues. Germline V gives CDR1 KGHSH, CDR2 LQKENI. Drawing the rest from reference TRBV18 and TRBJ2-7, the complete variable domain is NAGVMQNPRHLVRRRGQEARLRCSPMKGHSHVYWYRQLPEEGLKFMVYLQKENIIDESGMPKERFSAEFPKEGPSILRIQQVVRGDSAAYFCASSTLQGAFYEQYFGPGTRLTVT.

The CDR3 is CASSPVAASSYNEQFF. In DNA form, the CDR3 reads TGTGCCAGCTCACCGGTAGCGGCGAGCTCCTACAATGAGCAGTTCTTC. The V and J genes are TRBV18 and TRBJ2-1, with a possible D match to TRBD2 (6 bases). V gave up 3 bases and J gave up 0 bases, with 12 bases separating them. This CDR3 is 16 amino acids long. Germline V gene lookup returns CDR1 KGHSH and CDR2 LQKENI.

The genes are TRBV13 and TRBJ2-7, with 10 bases fitting TRBD1. The germline gives CDR1 PRHDT, CDR2 FYEKMQ (reference sequence). With 3 bases clipped from V and 5 bases from J, the junction kept 10 bases outside the gene matches. The CDR3 is 16 residues long. CDR3: CASSFGTGQGSHEQYF. In DNA, the CDR3 is TGTGCCAGCAGCTTTGGTACGGGACAGGGGTCCCACGAGCAGTACTTC.

This clone appeared a few times. The chain employs TRBV19 and TRBJ1-1, with D perhaps TRBD1 (6 bases). This CDR3 is 13 amino acids long. V lost 7 bases to trimming and J lost 0 bases, with 9 bases between them. Germline values: CDR1 LNHDA, CDR2 SQIVND (reference sequence). The CDR3 is CASTGVLNTEAFF. For the CDR3, the DNA is TGTGCCAGTACAGGGGTTCTGAACACTGAAGCTTTCTTT.